This T cell receptor beta chain is drawn from a study of cytomegalovirus exposure and HLA in healthy donors (dated by TCRdb to about 2017). Turning to the overall study: In an earlier analysis of 587 of the donors, approximately 260 Gb of sequence data and 90 million to 120 million unique TCR beta sequences from about 190 million T cells were reported. HLA typing covered class I and class II loci at four-digit resolution. The later analysis used no new phenotypic data to find candidate immune exposures, relying instead on TCR beta sequences and their occurrence across donors. To decide whether each TCR beta V gene segment behaved as functional or pseudogenic, an earlier analysis of fewer than 750 of the donors relied on high-throughput TCR beta sequencing. About 300 gigabases of sequencing data and about 92 million unique TCR sequences made up an early release that covered over 550 HLA-typed donors. Of the roughly 400 genotyped donors, over 65% fell in the genetic ancestry cluster associated with self-reported Caucasian donors. Every repertoire in the discovery cohort had been generated on one and the same sequencing platform. Donor age, sex, ethnicity and CMV serostatus were compiled alongside the repertoire data. The number of donors typed differed by locus, with about 629-640 for A, B, C, DRB1 and DQB1, 522 for DQA1, over 600 for DPA1, and approximately 470 for DPB1. High-throughput TCR immunosequencing, statistical association of individual TCRs with disease status, and machine learning were combined to predict cytomegalovirus infection status. A later analysis re-examined previously published TCR beta repertoires from just over 650 donors and added high-resolution HLA genotyping to investigate patterns of TCR occurrence. Among approximately 370 genotyped donors of the cohort, an average of around 250,000 unique TCR beta nucleotide sequences was sequenced per donor, of which roughly 17% were non-productive. In a later genetic analysis, genome-wide SNP genotypes for about 65% of the roughly 670 donors were used, and that subset was treated as a discovery cohort. The study aimed to test whether signatures of past pathogen exposure could be identified by cataloging public T cell receptors. Besides the first cohort of roughly 700 subjects, a separate validation cohort made up of 90 to 150 different subjects was used. Roughly five DR-DQ haplotypes were handled as single units for association and clustering because linkage in the cohort was strong. The T cell repertoires of 666 subjects were profiled by immunosequencing and related to cytomegalovirus serostatus.

The paper's findings and limits, for the study overall: A later analysis found that most CMV-associated TCR beta chains appeared HLA-restricted, with HLA associations seemingly driven largely by CMV exposure. Specific HLA alleles were associated with 16,951 TCR beta sequences at a false discovery rate of 0.05 in a later analysis. Compared with the approximately 710-donor mean, donors in an Asian-associated ancestry cluster had fewer N-insertions in productive TCRs, according to a later genetic analysis. This cohort had only TCR beta chains sequenced, and the lack of alpha or paired-chain data limited which features could be detected. Compared with equally common non-associated chains, HLA-associated TCR beta chains in a later analysis were more clonally expanded and had lower generation probabilities. Assigning TCR associations to individual alleles was difficult when HLA alleles, especially DR and DQ, strongly co-occurred. An association between a missense DCLRE1C variant and V-gene and J-gene trimming of TCR beta chains was found in a later genetic analysis and replicated in an independent cohort. An earlier analysis of approximately 590 of the donors showed that most TCR beta V segments appeared in productive rearrangements either about 87% or about 30% of the time, which broadly matched IMGT annotations. The presence/absence analyses assumed that sequencing depth was roughly uniform across donors, and that assumption may not be true. About 17 rarely observed V segments, including chromosome 9 orphons, were excluded from the earlier analysis of several hundred of the donors because counts were too low. In vitro tests confirmed that a few of the cytomegalovirus-associated TCR beta chains recognize cytomegalovirus antigens. In a later analysis, the rate of TCR association differed among HLA loci, with DRB1 alleles having the most associated TCRs and HLA-C alleles having the fewest. The 87-base-pair reads could not distinguish some IMGT-functional V segments, including TRBV6-2 and TRBV6-3, so those segments were excluded. Linkage disequilibrium might explain the correlated functional status among segregating V segments, but an unknown experimental factor could not be ruled out. The only immune exposure information available for the cohort was CMV serostatus. According to a later analysis, parvovirus B19, influenza, CMV and Epstein-Barr virus appeared linked to several top co-occurrence clusters. Because HLA typing was unavailable for some donors at each locus, only the typed subset was used in association tests. In the study, approximately 160 TCR beta chains were listed as associated with cytomegalovirus. A further reported finding was that TCR beta sequences accurately predicted the HLA-A and HLA-B alleles for most subjects in the first cohort. Across donors, most TCR sequences were observed very rarely, whereas some public TCRs were present in many individuals. Cytomegalovirus status was reported to be diagnosed by the classifier with high specificity and sensitivity in both the original and validation cohorts. The authors suggested that the approach could potentially be generalized to other disease states and immunological phenotypes. The sequencing pipeline was judged likely to have produced a cluster of highly shared sequence variants as a technical artifact.

In the case of this clone: The antigen it binds to is not known.

The germline V gene specifies MGHDK as CDR1 and SYGVNS as CDR2. V is pared back by 8 bases and J by 6 bases, with 11 bases lying between the germline termini. The CDR3 has 11 amino acids, counting the end cysteine and phenylalanine. Only the CDR3 part of the read is kept: 33 bases, read in frame from the first base. To prepare the library, the immunoSEQ multiplex PCR assay was applied. For the multiplex PCR, a mixture combining 60 forward primers for TCR Vbeta segments and 13 reverse primers for TCR Jbeta segments was used. A multiplex PCR assay on genomic DNA amplified the CDR3 region of rearranged TCR beta genes. The Illumina HiSeq System was used to sequence the amplified TCR beta libraries as 87-base-pair reads. Concerning the study's data processing: In a later analysis, 70 million to 95 million unique TCR beta chains were counted across the roughly 700 repertoires, and approximately 9.9 million of these chains were shared by at least two donors. To remove PCR and sequencing errors, raw reads were error-corrected and collapsed into unique sequences using a nearest-neighbor algorithm that merged closely related sequences. Alignment of CDR3 sequences to IMGT reference sequences was used to assign V, D and J gene segments. For a sequence to be retained, a match of at least six nucleotides was required to both a V gene segment and a J gene segment. A rearrangement counted as productive if the CDR3 had no stop codons and remained in frame with V and J, and every other rearrangement counted as non-productive. CDR3 was defined by IMGT convention, running from the second conserved V-encoded cysteine to the conserved J-encoded phenylalanine. In an earlier analysis of just under 600 of the donors, sequences lacking an unambiguous match to a single V gene segment were excluded. In an earlier analysis of roughly 500 of the donors, V segments were called functional above 56.7% productive rearrangements and were called segregating when the between-donor standard deviation exceeded 5%. To diagnose cytomegalovirus status from the catalog of TCR beta chain sequences, a statistical classification framework was built. In a later analysis, V and J genes were assigned by comparing TCR nucleotide sequences against IMGT/GENE-DB human TR gene sequences. The TCRdist pipeline was used in a later analysis to assign CDR3 sequences and most-parsimonious VDJ recombination scenarios. A later analysis defined each TCR beta chain by its CDR3 amino acid sequence plus V-gene family, and excluded reads lacking a unique V-gene family. As a way to deal with suspected cross-contamination and a sequencing artifact, a later analysis dropped 450 to 600 nucleotide sequences that were highly shared and had low generation probability. For each public chain, a later analysis derived a clonal expansion index from normalized ranks of inferred template counts within each repertoire. In a later analysis, generation probabilities were computed with a VDJ recombination model fitted to out-of-frame rearrangements, and the resulting probabilities were checked against IGoR. In a later analysis, hypergeometric tests were used to score TCR-TCR, TCR-HLA and TCR-CMV co-occurrence, with a repertoire-size bias correction applied to TCR pairs. A later analysis estimated false discovery rates by permuting HLA or CMV assignments 20 times. In a later analysis, co-occurring TCRs were grouped with DBSCAN, and TCRdist sequence similarity was added when clustering was performed within HLA-allele-positive subsets. Repertoires with fewer than 30,000 or more than 120,000 public chains were left out of co-occurrence clustering, as were a handful of repertoires with anomalous nucleotide sharing. TCRdb took over this immuneACCESS table, retaining in-frame rearrangements with V and J assigned. Such tables are incomplete; in checked studies, under half of the missing clones stem from an unresolved V gene, and the remainder is unexplained. The DNA was the basis for D and trimming; V, J and clone size are from that table. The table held for this sample gives fewer than 110,000 clones. The ten most abundant clones make up about 3% of the sample.

In total, roughly 670 healthy bone marrow donors made up the cohort. At the time of sampling, every cohort member was nominally healthy, though immune exposures that went unrecorded were likely present. The donor was CMV seronegative and belonged to the group of 350 to 400 seronegative cohort members. A peripheral blood sample was provided by each donor, and peripheral blood mononuclear cells were used for TCR beta sequencing. Genomic DNA was extracted from the blood cell samples with the Qiagen DNeasy Blood Extraction Kit. This clonotype originated in a man in his forties in good health and CMV-seronegative. The sequenced material came from PBMCs. The V gene is TRBV25-1 and the J gene is TRBJ2-7, with TRBD1 perhaps the D gene, on 5 matching bases. This receptor carries the CDR3 CASGRVAEQYF. In nucleotide form, the sequence is TGTGCCAGCGGCAGGGTAGCCGAGCAGTACTTC.